This T cell receptor (beta chain) is drawn from a study of blood T cell repertoires in COVID-19. Looking at the study overall: Both acute and convalescent COVID-19 samples were obtained from the United States, Italy and Spain. T cells, B-cell-depleted T cells, or PBMCs supplied cDNA or gDNA.

In the study's own analysis: Reference gene primer amplification in the assay estimated nucleated cell counts. Sequencing was performed with immunoSEQ multiplex PCR; in TCRdb, only in-frame clones are kept and a portion is missing. The V and J calls and the clone size are those of that table, but D and trimming were determined from the DNA. The data show about 180,000 clones, 70% to 90% seen once. The TCR was taken from a man between 65 and 79 years old with active or convalescent COVID-19. The specimen sequenced was peripheral blood.

The CDR3 here is CAISDSGEGGYTF. CDR3 DNA sequence: TGTGCCATCAGTGATTCTGGTGAGGGTGGCTACACCTTC. V is TRBV10-3 and J is TRBJ1-2; D gene unclear. Germline V gene lookup returns CDR1 ENHRY and CDR2 SYGVKD. The CDR3 loop spans 13 amino acids. Trimming cost V 3 bases and J 7 bases, with 12 bases left between them.